The 4 T cell receptor beta chains below all came from one sample that was sequenced in a study of monozygotic twins with inflammatory bowel disease. Reanalyzing the 5' RACE reads, TCRdb keeps one entry per CDR3 protein, without DNA. Reported are about 210,000 distinct CDR3 sequences; the ten largest clones contain less than 2%. The material sequenced was blood. The receptors were sampled from a human donor with ulcerative colitis or Crohn's disease, or a healthy co-twin of an affected twin (not recorded which).

The chain recombines TRBV6-5 with TRBJ1-5. The CDR3 is made up of 13 amino acids. The V gene's germline CDR1 is MNHEY and CDR2 SVGAGI. This CDR3 is CASSYNSNQPQHF.

The J gene is TRBJ2-1, the V gene TRBV7-9; TCRdb calls TRBD1, which cannot be checked without DNA. Per the germline V gene, CDR1 is SEHNR and CDR2 is FQNEAQ (reference sequence). This CDR3 is 12 amino acids long. The CDR3: CATGQGAREQFF.

The chain recombines TRBV27 with TRBJ2-7; TCRdb reports TRBD1, a call that lacks DNA to check it against. The CDR3 has 16 amino acids. Germline CDR1 and CDR2: MNHEY and SMNVEV (reference sequence). The CDR3 sequence is CASSNRMSRGFYEQYF.

The rearrangement uses TRBV5-1 and TRBJ2-5; the TCRdb D gene call, TRBD2, has no DNA to confirm it. In germline, CDR1 is SGHRS, CDR2 YFSETQ. The CDR3 sequence is 17 residues long. CDR3 in amino acids: CASSSTPLAGGPETQYF.